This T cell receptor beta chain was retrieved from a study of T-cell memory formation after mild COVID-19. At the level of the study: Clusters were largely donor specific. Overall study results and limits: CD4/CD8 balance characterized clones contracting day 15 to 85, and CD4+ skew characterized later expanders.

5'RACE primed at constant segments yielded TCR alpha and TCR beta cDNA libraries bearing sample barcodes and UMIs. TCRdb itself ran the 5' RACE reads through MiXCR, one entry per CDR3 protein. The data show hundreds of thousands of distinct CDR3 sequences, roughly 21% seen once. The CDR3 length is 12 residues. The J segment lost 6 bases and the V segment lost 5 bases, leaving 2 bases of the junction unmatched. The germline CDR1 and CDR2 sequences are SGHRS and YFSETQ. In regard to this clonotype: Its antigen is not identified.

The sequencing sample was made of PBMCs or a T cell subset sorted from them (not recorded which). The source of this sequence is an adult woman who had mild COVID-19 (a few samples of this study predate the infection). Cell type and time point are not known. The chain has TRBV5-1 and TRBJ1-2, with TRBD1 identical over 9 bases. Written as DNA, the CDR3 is TGCGCCAGCAGAGGGGACAGGGATGGCTACACCTTC. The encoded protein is CASRGDRDGYTF.